This is a list of T cell receptor beta chains from one sample in a study of CD8+ T cells in alopecia areata. Measured with immunoSEQ multiplex PCR; TCRdb has only the in-frame clones, and not every one. The sample contains 150,000 to 200,000 clones, less than 75% of which appear only once. The sequences come from CD4+ T cells sorted from blood, collected around week 55, from a patient treated with tofacitinib. The receptors derive from a human donor with alopecia areata. The CDR3 runs from the conserved cysteine through the conserved F or W. D genes are given only for firm matches. Some rows have no size entry. The others give once, few or many, or a class for an expanded clone.

size,J,V,D,DNA,CDR3
.,TRBJ1-5,TRBV5-6,TRBD1,TGTGCCAGCAGCCCCAGGCAGGGGGCGGGTCAGCCCCAGCATTTT,CASSPRQGAGQPQHF
.,TRBJ2-1,TRBV14,.,TGTGCCAGCAGCCAAGATCAGGCAGGGCATGAGCAGTTCTTC,CASSQDQAGHEQFF
.,TRBJ2-5,TRBV7-6,.,TGTGCCAGCAGCTTCGCTATTTTTCAAGAGACCCAGTACTTC,CASSFAIFQETQYF
few,TRBJ1-1,TRBV29-1,.,TGCAGCGTCCGTGGACAGACTGAGAACACTGAAGCTTTCTTT,CSVRGQTENTEAFF
.,TRBJ2-3,TRBV29-1,.,TGCAGCGTTGAGCAGGGACCAGATACGCAGTATTTT,CSVEQGPDTQYF
.,TRBJ1-2,TRBV15,.,TGTGCCACCAGCAAAGGGACGACAGGCTATGGCTACACCTTC,CATSKGTTGYGYTF
.,TRBJ1-5,TRBV7-8,TRBD1,TGTGCCAGCAGCTCTTCTAGACAGGGGGCGATAAGTCAGCCCCAGCATTTT,CASSSSRQGAISQPQHF
.,TRBJ1-1,TRBV30,.,TGTGCCTGGAGTAGTTTAGTTGAAGCTTTCTTT,CAWSSLVEAFF
once,TRBJ1-5,TRBV7-6,.,TGTGCCATCGGTCAGCCCCAGCATTTT,CAIGQPQHF
few,TRBJ2-7,TRBV6-5,.,TGTGCCAGCAGTTTGTTCGGGGCAGCCGTGGGGGAGCAGTACTTC,CASSLFGAAVGEQYF
many,TRBJ2-5,TRBV29-1,TRBD1,TGCAGCGTTGTTCTCTTGACAGGGGCAGTGGAGACCCAGTACTTC,CSVVLLTGAVETQYF
once,TRBJ1-5,TRBV27,TRBD1,TGTGCCAGCAGCGACAGGGTCGCGCTTTTGGGCAATCAGCCCCAGCATTTT,CASSDRVALLGNQPQHF
.,TRBJ1-4,TRBV27,.,TGTGCCAGTGTCCGCAGGGAGGTTTATGAAAAACTGTTTTTT,CASVRREVYEKLFF
once,TRBJ1-6,TRBV5-1,.,TGCGCCAGCAGCTTAAGGGGGAGCTCCTATAATTCACCCCTCCACTTT,CASSLRGSSYNSPLHF
.,TRBJ2-7,TRBV6-1,.,TGTGCCAGCAGCACCAGGGGCCCTAGCCCCTACGAGCAGTACTTC,CASSTRGPSPYEQYF
.,TRBJ1-4,TRBV29-1,.,TGCAGCGTTGGCAGAGGGGGAACTAATGAAAAACTGTTTTTT,CSVGRGGTNEKLFF
few,TRBJ2-3,TRBV6-5,.,TGTGCCAGCAGCAGTGACAGGACCGGGACAGATACGCAGTATTTT,CASSSDRTGTDTQYF
.,TRBJ2-3,TRBV2,.,TGTGCCAGCAGGATAACAGATACGCAGTATTTT,CASRITDTQYF
.,TRBJ2-7,TRBV29-1,.,TGCAGCGCCGGCTGGGGGGGGCCCACCTACGAGCAGTACTTC,CSAGWGGPTYEQYF
.,TRBJ1-5,TRBV23-1,.,TGCGCCAGCAGTCAATCGACGGGGTGCAATCAGCCCCAGCATTTT,CASSQSTGCNQPQHF
.,TRBJ2-7,TRBV5-1,TRBD1,TGCGCCAGCAGCTTGTTGACAGGGGACGAGCAGTACTTC,CASSLLTGDEQYF
.,TRBJ2-5,TRBV5-1,.,TGCGCCAGCAGCTTGGCCCCAGGGGAAGCGGAGACCCAGTACTTC,CASSLAPGEAETQYF